This TCR beta chain was profiled in a study of cytomegalovirus exposure and HLA in healthy donors. Regarding the study as a whole: There were some public TCRs occurring in many donors, but most TCR sequences were rare.

With respect to this clone: The antigen remains unidentified.

The CDR3 length is 14 residues. Germline loops: CDR1 SGHRS, CDR2 YFSETQ. V shed 4 bases and J shed 0 bases, with 10 bases lying between them. PCR involved 60 Vbeta and 13 Jbeta primers. Some clones are missing from TCRdb's copy, which holds only in-frame ones; the method was immunoSEQ multiplex PCR. This sample has approximately 80,000 clones, with over 65% found just once. This clonotype was obtained from a woman between 35 and 50 years old in good health and CMV-seropositive. The rearrangement links TRBV5-1 to TRBJ2-5, with D perhaps matching TRBD1 (5 bases). Material for sequencing was PBMCs. CDR3 amino acids: CASSPDRNQETQYF. CDR3 sequence (DNA): TGCGCCAGCAGCCCTGACAGAAACCAAGAGACCCAGTACTTC.